This T cell receptor beta chain was sequenced for a study of blood T cell repertoires in COVID-19. Study at large: The analysed material was cDNA or gDNA that came from T cells, B-cell-depleted T cells, or PBMCs.

Only in-frame clones appear in the TCRdb table, and some are missing; sequencing was by immunoSEQ multiplex PCR. The repertoire holds tens of thousands of clones, with roughly 87% as singletons. There are 13 residues in the CDR3. In germline, CDR1 is LGHDT, CDR2 YNNKEL (reference sequence). Between the trimmed V and J ends, which lost 5 bases and 8 bases, there was a span of 10 bases. The chain joins TRBV3-1 (or the pseudogene TRBV3-2) to TRBJ1-6, with a tentative D call TRBD1 (5 bases). The TCR was taken from a man aged 55 to 69 with active COVID-19. Sequencing was done on a sample of peripheral blood. The CDR3 sequence is CASSGGMDSPLHF. The CDR3, as DNA: TGTGCCAGCAGCGGGGGGATGGATTCACCCCTCCACTTT.